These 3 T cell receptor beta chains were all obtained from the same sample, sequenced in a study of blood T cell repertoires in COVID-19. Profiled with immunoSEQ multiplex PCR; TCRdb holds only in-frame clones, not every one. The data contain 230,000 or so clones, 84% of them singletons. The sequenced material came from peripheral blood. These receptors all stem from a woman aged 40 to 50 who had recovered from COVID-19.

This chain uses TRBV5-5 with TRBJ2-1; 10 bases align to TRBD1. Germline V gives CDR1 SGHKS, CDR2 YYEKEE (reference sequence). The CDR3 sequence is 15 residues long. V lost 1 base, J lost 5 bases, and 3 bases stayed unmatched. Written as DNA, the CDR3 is TGTGCCAGCAGCTTGTCCGGGACAGGGGACAATGAGCAGTTCTTC. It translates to CASSLSGTGDNEQFF.

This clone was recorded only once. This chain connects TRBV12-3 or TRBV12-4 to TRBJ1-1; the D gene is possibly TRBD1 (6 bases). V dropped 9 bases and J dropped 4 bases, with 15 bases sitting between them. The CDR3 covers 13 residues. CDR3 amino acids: CASILGGGTEAFF. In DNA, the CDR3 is TGTGCCAGTATCCTTGGGGGCGGCACTGAAGCTTTCTTT.

CDR3 protein: CASRSGDEQFF. CDR3 coding DNA: TGTGCCAGCAGATCAGGGGATGAGCAGTTCTTC. The V gene is TRBV11-1, the J gene TRBJ2-1, with D possibly matching TRBD1 (6 bases). This CDR3 spans 11 amino acids. CDR1 and CDR2 from the germline V gene are SGHAT and FQDESV (reference sequence). Trimming cost V 6 bases and J 8 bases, with 8 bases left between them.